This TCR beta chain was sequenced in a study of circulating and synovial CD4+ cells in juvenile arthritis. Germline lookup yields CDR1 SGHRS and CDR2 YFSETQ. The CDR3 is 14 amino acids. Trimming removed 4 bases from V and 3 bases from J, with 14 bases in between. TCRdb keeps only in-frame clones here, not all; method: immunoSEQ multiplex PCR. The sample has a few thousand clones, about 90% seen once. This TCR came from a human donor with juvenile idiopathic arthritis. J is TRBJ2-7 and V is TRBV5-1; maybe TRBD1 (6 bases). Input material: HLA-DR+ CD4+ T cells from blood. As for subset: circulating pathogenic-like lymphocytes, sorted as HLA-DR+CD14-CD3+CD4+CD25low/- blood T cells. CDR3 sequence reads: CASSVGHQDYEQYF. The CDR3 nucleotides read TGCGCCAGCAGCGTGGGACATCAAGACTACGAGCAGTACTTC.